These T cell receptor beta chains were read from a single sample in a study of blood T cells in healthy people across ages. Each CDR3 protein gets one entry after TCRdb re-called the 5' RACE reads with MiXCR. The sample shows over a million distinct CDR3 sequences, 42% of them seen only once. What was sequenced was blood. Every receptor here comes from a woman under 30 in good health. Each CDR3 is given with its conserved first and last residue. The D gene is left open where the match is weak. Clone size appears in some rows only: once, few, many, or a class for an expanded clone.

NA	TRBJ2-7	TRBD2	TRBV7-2	TGTGCCAGCAGCGCCTGGATGGGGACTAGTCCCACTAACTACAATGAGCAGTACTTC	CASSAWMGTSPTNYNEQYF
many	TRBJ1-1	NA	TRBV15	TGTGCCACCAGCAGAGATCCGAACACTGAAGCTTTCTTT	CATSRDPNTEAFF
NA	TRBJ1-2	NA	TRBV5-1	TGCGCCAGCAGCTCAGAGGGGTTGTGGGGCTACACCTTC	CASSSEGLWGYTF
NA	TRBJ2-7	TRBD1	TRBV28	TGTGCCAGCACAGGACAGGGACACGAGCGGTACTTC	CASTGQGHERYF
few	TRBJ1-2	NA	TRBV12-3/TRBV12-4	TGTGCCAGCAGTTTACTAGGGATGAATAGGTACTATGGCTACACCTTC	CASSLLGMNRYYGYTF
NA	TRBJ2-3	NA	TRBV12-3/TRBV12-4	TGTGCCAGCAGGGGATCGGGACACTCGGGCGCAGATACGGAGTATTTT	CASRGSGHSGADTEYF
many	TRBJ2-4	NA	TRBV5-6	TGTGCCAGCTCCAACCTAAGATTAGCCAAAAACATTCAGTACTTC	CASSNLRLAKNIQYF
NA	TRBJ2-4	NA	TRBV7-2	TGTGCCAGCAGCTTAGGAGGCGGGGACCCCTATGAGCAGTACTTC	CASSLGGGDPYEQYF
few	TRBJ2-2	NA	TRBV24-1	TGTGCCACCAGTGACTTTCACACACCGAACACCGGGGAGCTGTTTTTT	CATSDFHTPNTGELFF
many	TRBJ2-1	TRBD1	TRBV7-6	TGTGCCAGCAGCTTTGCAAGGGGGCGGGCCGATGAGCAGTTCTTC	CASSFARGRADEQFF
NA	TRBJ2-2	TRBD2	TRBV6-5	TGTGCCAGCAGTCCCCTTAGCGGGAACTCCGGGGAGCTGTTTTTT	CASSPLSGNSGELFF
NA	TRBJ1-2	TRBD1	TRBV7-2	TGTGCCAGCAGCCCCGGGACAGGGGGTCGTGGCTACACCTTC	CASSPGTGGRGYTF
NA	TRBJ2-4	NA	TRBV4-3	TGCGCCAGCAGCCAAGAGAGGTTGGGCTCCAAAAACATTCAGTACTTC	CASSQERLGSKNIQYF
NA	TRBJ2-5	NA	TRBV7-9	TGTGCCAGCAGCTTACTACTACAAGAGACCCAGTACTTC	CASSLLLQETQYF
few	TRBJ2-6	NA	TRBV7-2	TGTGCCAGCAGCTTCGGTGGGGGGCCTGGGGCCAACGTCCTGACTTTC	CASSFGGGPGANVLTF
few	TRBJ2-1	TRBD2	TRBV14	TGTGCCAGCAGCCCCCGACTAGCGGGAAGGAGCTACAATGAGCAGTTCTTC	CASSPRLAGRSYNEQFF
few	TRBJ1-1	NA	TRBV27	TGTGCCAGCAGTTTTATGGGGGTGACAACCGGGGAAGCTTTCTTT	CASSFMGVTTGEAFF
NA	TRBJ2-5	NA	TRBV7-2	TGTGCCAGCGAGGGGCCCTACCAAGAGACCCAGTACTTC	CASEGPYQETQYF
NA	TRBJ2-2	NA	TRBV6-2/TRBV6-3	TGTGCCAGCACTTATGACACCGGGGAGCTGTTTTTT	CASTYDTGELFF
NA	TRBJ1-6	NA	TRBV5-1	TGCGCCAGCAGCCGGGACAACTCAGGTTCACCCCCCCACTTT	CASSRDNSGSPPHF
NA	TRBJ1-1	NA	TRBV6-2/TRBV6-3	TGTGCCAGCAGACCCACCCTTACTTCCACTGAAGCTTTCTTT	CASRPTLTSTEAFF
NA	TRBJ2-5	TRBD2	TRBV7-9	TGTGCCAGCAGCTTAGAAATGGGGCTAGCGGAAGAGACCCAGTACTTC	CASSLEMGLAEETQYF
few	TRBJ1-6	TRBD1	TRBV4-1	TGCGCCAGCAGCCAAGGACGGGACAGCTATAATTCACCCCTCCACTTT	CASSQGRDSYNSPLHF
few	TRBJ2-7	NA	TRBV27	TGTGCCAGCAGTTTATCGGACAGAAACGAGCAGTACTTC	CASSLSDRNEQYF
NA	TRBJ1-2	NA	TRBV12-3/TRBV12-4	TGTGCCAGCAGTCCCCACGGTGGGGGGAACTATGGCTACACCTTC	CASSPHGGGNYGYTF
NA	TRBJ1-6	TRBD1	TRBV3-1	TGTGCCAGCAGCCAGGGACAGCTTAATTCACCCCTCCACTTT	CASSQGQLNSPLHF
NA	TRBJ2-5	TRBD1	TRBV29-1	TGCAGCGTTTACAGGGGACCCGAGACCCAGTACTTC	CSVYRGPETQYF
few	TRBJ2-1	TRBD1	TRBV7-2	TGTGCCAGCAGCTCAACCGGGACAGGGACGAATGAGCAGTTCTTC	CASSSTGTGTNEQFF